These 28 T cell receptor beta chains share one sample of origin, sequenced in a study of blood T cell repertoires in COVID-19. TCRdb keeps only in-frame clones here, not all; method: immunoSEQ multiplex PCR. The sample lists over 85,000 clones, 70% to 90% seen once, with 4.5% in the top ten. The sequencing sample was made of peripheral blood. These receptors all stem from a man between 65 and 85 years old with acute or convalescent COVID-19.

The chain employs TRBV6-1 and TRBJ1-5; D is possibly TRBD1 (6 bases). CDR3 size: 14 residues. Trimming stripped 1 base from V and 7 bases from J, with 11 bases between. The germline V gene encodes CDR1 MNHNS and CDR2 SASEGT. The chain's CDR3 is CASSEEQGSQPQHF. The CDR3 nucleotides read TGTGCCAGCAGTGAAGAGCAGGGGAGCCAGCCCCAGCATTTT.

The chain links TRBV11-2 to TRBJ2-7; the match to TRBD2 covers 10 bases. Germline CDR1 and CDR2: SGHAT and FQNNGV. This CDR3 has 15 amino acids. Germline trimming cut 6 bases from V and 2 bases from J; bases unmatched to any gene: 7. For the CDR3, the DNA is TGTGCCAGCAGTCAGCTAGCGGGGGCACCCTACGAGCAGTACGTC. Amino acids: CASSQLAGAPYEQYV.

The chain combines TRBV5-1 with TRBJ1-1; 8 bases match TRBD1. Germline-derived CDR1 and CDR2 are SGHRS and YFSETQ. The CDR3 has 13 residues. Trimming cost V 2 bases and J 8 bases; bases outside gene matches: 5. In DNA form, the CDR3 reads TGCGCCAGCAGCTTCAGGGGGCGGAACGAAGCTTTCTTT. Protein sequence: CASSFRGRNEAFF.

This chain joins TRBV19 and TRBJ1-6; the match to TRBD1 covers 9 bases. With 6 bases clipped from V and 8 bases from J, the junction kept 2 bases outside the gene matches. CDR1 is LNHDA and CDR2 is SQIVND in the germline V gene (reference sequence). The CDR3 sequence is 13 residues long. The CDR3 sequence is CASRRDRDSPLHF. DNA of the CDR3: TGTGCCAGTAGGCGGGACAGGGATTCACCCCTCCACTTT.

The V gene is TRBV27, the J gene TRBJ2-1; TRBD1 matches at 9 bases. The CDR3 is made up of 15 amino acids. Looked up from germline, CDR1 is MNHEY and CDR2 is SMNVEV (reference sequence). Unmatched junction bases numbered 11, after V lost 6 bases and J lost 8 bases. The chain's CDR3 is CASRDRDRVLDEQFF. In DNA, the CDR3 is TGTGCCAGCAGAGATCGGGACAGGGTTTTGGATGAGCAGTTCTTC.

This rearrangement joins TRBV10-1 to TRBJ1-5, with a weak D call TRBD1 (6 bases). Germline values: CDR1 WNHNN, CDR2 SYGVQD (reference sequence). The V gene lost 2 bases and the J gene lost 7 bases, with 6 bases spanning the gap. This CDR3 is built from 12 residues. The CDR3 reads CASSEGGQPQHF. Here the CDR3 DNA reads TGCGCCAGCAGTGAGGGGGGCCAGCCCCAGCATTTT.

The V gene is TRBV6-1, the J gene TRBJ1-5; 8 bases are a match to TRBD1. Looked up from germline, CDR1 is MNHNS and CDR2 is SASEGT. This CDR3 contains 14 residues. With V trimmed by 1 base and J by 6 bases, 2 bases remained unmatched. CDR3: CASSEGDRRQPQHF. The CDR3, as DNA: TGTGCCAGCAGTGAAGGGGACAGGCGTCAGCCCCAGCATTTT.

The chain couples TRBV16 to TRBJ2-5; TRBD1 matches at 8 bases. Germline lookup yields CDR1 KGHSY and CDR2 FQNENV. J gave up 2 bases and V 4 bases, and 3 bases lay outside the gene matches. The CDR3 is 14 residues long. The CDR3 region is CASSPGGTQETQYF. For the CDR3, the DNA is TGTGCCAGCAGCCCAGGGGGCACACAAGAGACCCAGTACTTC.

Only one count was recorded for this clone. CDR3 sequence reads: CASSLTGQAGSEKLFF. The CDR3 DNA follows: TGTGCCAGCAGCTTGACAGGGCAGGCCGGGAGTGAAAAACTGTTTTTT. The chain carries TRBV7-6 and TRBJ1-4; 7 bases fit TRBD1. The CDR3 is 16 amino acids. The V segment lost 3 bases and the J segment 7 bases; nucleotides outside the gene matches: 11. Germline assignment: CDR1 SGHVS and CDR2 FNYEAQ.

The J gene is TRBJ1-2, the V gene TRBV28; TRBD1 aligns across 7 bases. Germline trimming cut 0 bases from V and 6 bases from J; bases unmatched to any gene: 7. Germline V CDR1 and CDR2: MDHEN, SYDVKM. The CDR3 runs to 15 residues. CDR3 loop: CASSLWTGKEHGYTF. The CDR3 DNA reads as TGTGCCAGCAGTTTATGGACAGGGAAGGAACATGGCTACACCTTC.

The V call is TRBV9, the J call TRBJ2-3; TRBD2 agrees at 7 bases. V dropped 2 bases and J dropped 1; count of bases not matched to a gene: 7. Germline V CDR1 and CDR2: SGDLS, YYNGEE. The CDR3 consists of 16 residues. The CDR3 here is CASSVGGGEGTDTQYF. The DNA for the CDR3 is TGTGCCAGCAGCGTCGGGGGAGGGGAGGGCACAGATACGCAGTATTTT.

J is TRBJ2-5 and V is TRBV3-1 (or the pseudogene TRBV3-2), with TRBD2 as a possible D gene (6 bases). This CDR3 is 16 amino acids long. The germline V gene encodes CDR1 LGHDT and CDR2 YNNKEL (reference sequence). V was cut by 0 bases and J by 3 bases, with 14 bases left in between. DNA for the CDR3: TGTGCCAGCAGCCAAGATGGAGGGACTCAAAAAGAGACCCAGTACTTC. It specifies CASSQDGGTQKETQYF.

The CDR3, as DNA: TGTGCCAGCAGTTTAGGGCCCGGGACAGGGCAAGAGACCCAGTACTTC. Its protein is CASSLGPGTGQETQYF. This chain uses TRBV28 with TRBJ2-5; TRBD1 matches 9 bases. Germline V gene sequence: CDR1 MDHEN, CDR2 SYDVKM. The trim removed 2 bases at V and 2 bases at J, leaving 6 bases unmatched. The CDR3 covers 16 residues.

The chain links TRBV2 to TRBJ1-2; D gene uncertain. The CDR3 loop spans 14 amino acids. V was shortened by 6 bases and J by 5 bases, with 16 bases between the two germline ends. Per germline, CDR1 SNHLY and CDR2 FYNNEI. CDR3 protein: CASRPTLEGYGYTF. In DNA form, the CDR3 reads TGTGCCAGCAGACCGACCCTCGAGGGATATGGCTACACCTTC. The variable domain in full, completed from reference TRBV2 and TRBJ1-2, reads EPEVTQTPSHQVTQMGQEVILRCVPISNHLYFYWYRQILGQKVEFLVSFYNNEISEKSEIFDDQFSVERPDGSNFTLKIRSTKLEDSAMYFCASRPTLEGYGYTFGSGTRLTVV.

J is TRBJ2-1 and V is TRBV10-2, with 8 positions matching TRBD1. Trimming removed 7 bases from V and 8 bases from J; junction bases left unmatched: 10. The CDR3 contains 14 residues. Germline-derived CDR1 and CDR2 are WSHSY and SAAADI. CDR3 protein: CASTRQGAWDEQFF. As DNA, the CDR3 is TGCGCCAGCACCCGGCAGGGGGCGTGGGATGAGCAGTTCTTC.

The CDR3 loop reads CATGQRNTGELFF. CDR3 DNA: TGTGCCACAGGGCAGAGAAACACCGGGGAGCTGTTTTTT. V is TRBV28 and J is TRBJ2-2, with D perhaps matching TRBD1 (5 bases). Deletions cut 10 bases from V and 2 bases from J, with 11 bases between. Germline CDR1 reads MDHEN; CDR2 reads SYDVKM. This CDR3 comprises 13 residues.

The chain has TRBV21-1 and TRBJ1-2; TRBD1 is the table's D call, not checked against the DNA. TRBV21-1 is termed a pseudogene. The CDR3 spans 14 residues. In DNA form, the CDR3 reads TGTGCCAGCAGCATGGACAGAGCTAACTATGGCTACACCTTC. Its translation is CASSMDRANYGYTF.

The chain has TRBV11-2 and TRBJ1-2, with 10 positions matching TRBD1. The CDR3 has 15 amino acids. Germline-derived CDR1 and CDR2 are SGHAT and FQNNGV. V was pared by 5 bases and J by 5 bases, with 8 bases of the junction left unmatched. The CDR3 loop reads CASSPDGTGVYGYTF. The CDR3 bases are TGTGCCAGCAGCCCCGATGGGACAGGGGTTTATGGCTACACCTTC.

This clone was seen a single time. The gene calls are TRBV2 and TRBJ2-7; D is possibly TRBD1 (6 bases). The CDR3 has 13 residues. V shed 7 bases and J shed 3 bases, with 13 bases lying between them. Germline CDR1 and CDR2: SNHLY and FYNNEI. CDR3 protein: CASIRQAGYEQYF. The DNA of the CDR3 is TGTGCCAGCATCAGACAGGCAGGCTACGAGCAGTACTTC.

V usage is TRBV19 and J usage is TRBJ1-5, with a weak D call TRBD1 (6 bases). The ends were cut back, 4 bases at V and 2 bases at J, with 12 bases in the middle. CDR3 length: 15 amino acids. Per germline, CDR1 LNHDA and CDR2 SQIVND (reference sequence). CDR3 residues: CASSRQGSGNQPQHF. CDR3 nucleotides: TGTGCCAGTAGTAGGCAGGGGTCGGGCAATCAGCCCCAGCATTTT. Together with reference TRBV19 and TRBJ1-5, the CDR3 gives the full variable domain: DGGITQSPKYLFRKEGQNVTLSCEQNLNHDAMYWYRQDPGQGLRLIYYSQIVNDFQKGDIAEGYSVSREKKESFPLTVTSAQKNPTAFYLCASSRQGSGNQPQHFGDGTRLSIL.

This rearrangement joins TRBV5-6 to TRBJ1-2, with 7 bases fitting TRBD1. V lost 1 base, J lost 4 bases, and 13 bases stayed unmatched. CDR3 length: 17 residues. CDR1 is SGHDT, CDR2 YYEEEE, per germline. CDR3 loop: CASSLLGDRADSYGYTF. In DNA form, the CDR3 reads TGTGCCAGCAGCTTGTTGGGTGACAGGGCCGATTCCTATGGCTACACCTTC.

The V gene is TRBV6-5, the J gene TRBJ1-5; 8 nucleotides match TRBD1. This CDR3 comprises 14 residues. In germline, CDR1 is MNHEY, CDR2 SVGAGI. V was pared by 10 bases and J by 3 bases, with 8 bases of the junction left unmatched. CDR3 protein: CATWTGWINQPQHF. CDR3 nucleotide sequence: TGTGCCACCTGGACAGGGTGGATCAATCAGCCCCAGCATTTT.

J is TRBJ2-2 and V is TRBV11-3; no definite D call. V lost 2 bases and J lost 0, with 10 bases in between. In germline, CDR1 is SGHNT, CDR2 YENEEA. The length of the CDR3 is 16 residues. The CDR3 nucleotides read TGTGCCAGCAGCTTAAGGTGGCAGGCGAACACCGGGGAGCTGTTTTTT. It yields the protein CASSLRWQANTGELFF.

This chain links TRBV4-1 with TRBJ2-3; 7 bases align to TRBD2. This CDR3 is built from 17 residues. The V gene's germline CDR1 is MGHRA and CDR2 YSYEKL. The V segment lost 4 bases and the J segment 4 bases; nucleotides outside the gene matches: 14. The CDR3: CASSLRSGGDVADTQYF. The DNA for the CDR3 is TGCGCCAGCAGCCTCCGATCTGGGGGGGACGTCGCAGATACGCAGTATTTT.

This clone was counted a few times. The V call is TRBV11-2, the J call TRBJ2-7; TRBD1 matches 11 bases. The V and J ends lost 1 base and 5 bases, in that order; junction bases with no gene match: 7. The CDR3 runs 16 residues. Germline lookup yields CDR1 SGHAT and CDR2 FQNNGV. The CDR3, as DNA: TGTGCCAGCAGCTTAGCAGGACAGGGGGCAATTGACGAGCAGTACTTC. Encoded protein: CASSLAGQGAIDEQYF.

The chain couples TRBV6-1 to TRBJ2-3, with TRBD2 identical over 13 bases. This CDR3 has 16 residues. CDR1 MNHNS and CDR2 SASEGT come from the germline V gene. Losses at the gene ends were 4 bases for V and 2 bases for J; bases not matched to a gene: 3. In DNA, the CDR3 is TGTGCCAGCAGTGGACTAGCGGGGGGTTACACAGATACGCAGTATTTT. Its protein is CASSGLAGGYTDTQYF.

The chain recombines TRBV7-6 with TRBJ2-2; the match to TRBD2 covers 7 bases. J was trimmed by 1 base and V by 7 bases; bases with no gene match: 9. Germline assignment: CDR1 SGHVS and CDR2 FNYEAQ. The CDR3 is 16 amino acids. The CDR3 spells CASTLGGSLNTGELFF. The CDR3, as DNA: TGTGCCAGCACCCTGGGAGGGTCGCTGAACACCGGGGAGCTGTTTTTT.

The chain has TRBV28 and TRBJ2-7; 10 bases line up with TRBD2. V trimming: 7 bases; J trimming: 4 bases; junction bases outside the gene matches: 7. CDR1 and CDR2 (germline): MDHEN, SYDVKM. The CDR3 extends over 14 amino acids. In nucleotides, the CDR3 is TGTGCCAGCACCTACGGAGCGGGGGGGTACGAGCAGTACTTC. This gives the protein CASTYGAGGYEQYF.